Below, one TCR beta chain is given with its context. The data originate from a study of blood T cells in healthy people across ages. Germline lookup yields CDR1 MDHEN and CDR2 SYDVKM. Between the trimmed V and J ends, which lost 8 bases and 8 bases, there was a span of 13 bases. There are 13 residues in the CDR3. The second PCR ran roughly 6 to 11 cycles with a sample-barcoded 5' primer and J-beta primers. TCRdb re-called the 5' RACE reads through MiXCR, storing one row per CDR3 protein. The data show about 680,000 distinct CDR3 sequences, around 49% seen once. This chain joins TRBV28 and TRBJ1-6, with D possibly matching TRBD1 (5 bases). This receptor was taken from a woman in her sixties or seventies in good health. The sample was blood. CDR3 loop: CASQSGFYSPLHF. Written as DNA, the CDR3 is TGTGCCAGCCAGTCAGGGTTCTATTCACCCCTCCACTTT.